This TCR beta chain was captured in a study of beta chain features in type 1 diabetes. As for the study in general: Cell yields, age and gender were similar between patients and healthy donors.

Per the germline V gene, CDR1 is ENHRY and CDR2 is SYGVKD. Between the trimmed V and J ends, which lost 4 bases and 6 bases, there was a span of 13 bases. The CDR3 is made up of 14 amino acids. cDNA synthesis used the whole RNA isolate, giving expressed TCRB sequences. Measured with immunoSEQ multiplex PCR; TCRdb has only the in-frame clones, and not every one. The sample lists about 40,000 clones, roughly 64% occurring once. The V gene is TRBV10-3, the J gene TRBJ1-5, with D perhaps matching TRBD1 (5 bases). Sequenced input: Tregs from blood. This TCR was recovered from a woman younger than 45 in good health. CDR3 residues: CAISVSQGGQPQHF. DNA for the CDR3: TGTGCCATCAGTGTATCTCAGGGAGGTCAGCCCCAGCATTTT.